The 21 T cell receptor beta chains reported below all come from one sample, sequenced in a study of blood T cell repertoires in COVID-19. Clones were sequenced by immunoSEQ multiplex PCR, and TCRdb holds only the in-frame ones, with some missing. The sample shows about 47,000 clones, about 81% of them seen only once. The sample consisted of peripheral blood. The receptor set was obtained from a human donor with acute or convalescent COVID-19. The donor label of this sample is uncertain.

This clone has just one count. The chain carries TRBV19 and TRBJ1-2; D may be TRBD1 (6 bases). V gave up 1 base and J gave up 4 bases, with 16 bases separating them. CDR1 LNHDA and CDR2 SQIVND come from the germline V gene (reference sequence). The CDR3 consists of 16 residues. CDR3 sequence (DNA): TGTGCCAGTAGTATAGCGACATACAGGGCAGGCTATGGCTACACCTTC. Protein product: CASSIATYRAGYGYTF.

The CDR3, as DNA: TGCGCCAGCAGCTTGGGACAGGCGTACCAAGAGACCCAGTACTTC. Translating it yields CASSLGQAYQETQYF. This chain joins TRBV5-1 and TRBJ2-5, with D possibly TRBD1 on 6 matching bases. The CDR3 spans 15 residues. Deletions cut 0 bases from V and 0 bases from J, with 9 bases between. Germline V gives CDR1 SGHRS, CDR2 YFSETQ.

CDR3 loop: CASSSSGTSASQPETQYF. In DNA form, the CDR3 reads TGTGCCAGCAGTTCATCCGGGACTAGCGCCTCTCAACCGGAGACCCAGTACTTC. The chain joins TRBV27 to TRBJ2-5; 10 positions match TRBD2. J was trimmed by 5 bases and V by 4 bases; bases with no gene match: 16. From germline, CDR1 is MNHEY and CDR2 SMNVEV (reference sequence). This CDR3 has 18 residues.

In DNA form, the CDR3 reads TGCGCCAGCGGGACAGGGGCTGGGGCCAACGTCCTGACTTTC. Amino acid sequence: CASGTGAGANVLTF. This sequence joins TRBV5-1 and TRBJ2-6; TRBD1 matches 10 bases. This CDR3 has 14 amino acids. With V trimmed by 7 bases and J by 2 bases, 0 bases remained unmatched. From germline, CDR1 is SGHRS and CDR2 YFSETQ.

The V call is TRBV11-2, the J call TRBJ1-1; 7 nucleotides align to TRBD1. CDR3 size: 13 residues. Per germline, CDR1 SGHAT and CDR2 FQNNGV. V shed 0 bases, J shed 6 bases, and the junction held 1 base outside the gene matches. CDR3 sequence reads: CASSLEGGAEAFF. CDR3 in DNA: TGTGCCAGCAGCTTAGAAGGGGGCGCTGAAGCTTTCTTT. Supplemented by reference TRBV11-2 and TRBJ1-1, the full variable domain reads EAGVAQSPRYKIIEKRQSVAFWCNPISGHATLYWYQQILGQGPKLLIQFQNNGVVDDSQLPKDRFSAERLKGVDSTLKIQPAKLEDSAVYLCASSLEGGAEAFFGQGTRLTVV.

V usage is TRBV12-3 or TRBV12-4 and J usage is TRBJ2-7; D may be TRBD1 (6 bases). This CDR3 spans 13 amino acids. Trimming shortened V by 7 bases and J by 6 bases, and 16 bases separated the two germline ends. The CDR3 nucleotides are TGTGCCAGCACCTTAGGGGGTTCTGGCGAGCAGTACTTC. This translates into CASTLGGSGEQYF.

The CDR3 coding sequence is TGTGCCAGCAGCAGACTCCGGAGCACTAATGAAAAACTGTTTTTT. Protein sequence: CASSRLRSTNEKLFF. The chain uses TRBV7-2 and TRBJ1-4; D unresolved. Trimming stripped 5 bases from V and 2 bases from J, with 12 bases between. Germline V gene sequence: CDR1 SGHTA, CDR2 FQGNSA. This CDR3 has 15 amino acids.

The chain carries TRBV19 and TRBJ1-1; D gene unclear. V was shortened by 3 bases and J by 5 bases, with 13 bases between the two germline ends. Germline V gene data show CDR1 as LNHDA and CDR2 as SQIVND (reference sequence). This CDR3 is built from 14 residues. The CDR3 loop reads CASSISLPWTEAFF. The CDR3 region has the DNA TGTGCCAGTAGTATTAGTCTCCCGTGGACTGAAGCTTTCTTT.

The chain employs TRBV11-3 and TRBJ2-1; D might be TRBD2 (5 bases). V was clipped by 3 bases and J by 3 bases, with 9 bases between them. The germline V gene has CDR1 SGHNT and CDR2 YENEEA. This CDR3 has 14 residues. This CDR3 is CASSFRGDYNEQFF. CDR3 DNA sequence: TGTGCCAGCAGCTTCCGGGGTGACTACAATGAGCAGTTCTTC.

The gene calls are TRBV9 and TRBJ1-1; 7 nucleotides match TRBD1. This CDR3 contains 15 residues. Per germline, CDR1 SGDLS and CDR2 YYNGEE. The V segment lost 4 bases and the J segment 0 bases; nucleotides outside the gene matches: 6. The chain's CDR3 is CASSPWDSLNTEAFF. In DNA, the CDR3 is TGTGCCAGCAGCCCGTGGGACAGTTTGAACACTGAAGCTTTCTTT.

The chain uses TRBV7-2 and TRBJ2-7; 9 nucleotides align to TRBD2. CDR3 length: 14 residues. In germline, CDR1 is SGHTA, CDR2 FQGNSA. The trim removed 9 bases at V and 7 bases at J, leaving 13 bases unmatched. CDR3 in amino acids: CASAGAGGPGEQYF. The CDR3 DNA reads TGTGCCAGTGCAGGGGCGGGAGGGCCAGGGGAGCAGTACTTC. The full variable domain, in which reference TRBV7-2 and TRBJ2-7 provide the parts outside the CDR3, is GAGVSQSPSNKVTEKGKDVELRCDPISGHTALYWYRQSLGQGLEFLIYFQGNSAPDKSGLPSDRFSAERTGGSVSTLTIQRTQQEDSAVYLCASAGAGGPGEQYFGPGTRLTVT.

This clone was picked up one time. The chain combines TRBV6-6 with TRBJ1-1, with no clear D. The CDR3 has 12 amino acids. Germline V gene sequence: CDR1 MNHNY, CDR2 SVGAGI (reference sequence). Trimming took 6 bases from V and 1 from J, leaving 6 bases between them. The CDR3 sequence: CASRLSNTEAFF. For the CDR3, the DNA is TGTGCCAGCAGACTATCGAACACTGAAGCTTTCTTT.

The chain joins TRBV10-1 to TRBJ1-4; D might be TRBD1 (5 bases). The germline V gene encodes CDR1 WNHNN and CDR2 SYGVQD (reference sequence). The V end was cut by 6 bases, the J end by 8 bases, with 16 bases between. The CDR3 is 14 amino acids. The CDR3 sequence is CASSLDTSREKLFF. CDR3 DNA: TGCGCCAGCAGCCTGGACACGTCTCGAGAAAAACTGTTTTTT.

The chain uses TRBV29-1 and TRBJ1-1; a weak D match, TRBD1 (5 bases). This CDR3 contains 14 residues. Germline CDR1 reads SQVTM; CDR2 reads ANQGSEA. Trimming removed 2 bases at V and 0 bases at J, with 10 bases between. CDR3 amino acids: CSVESGHLNTEAFF. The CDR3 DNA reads TGCAGCGTTGAATCTGGACACCTGAACACTGAAGCTTTCTTT.

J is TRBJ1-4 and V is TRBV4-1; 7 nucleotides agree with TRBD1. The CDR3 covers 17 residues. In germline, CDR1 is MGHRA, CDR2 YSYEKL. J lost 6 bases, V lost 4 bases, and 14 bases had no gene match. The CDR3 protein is CASSRDSKTQMDEKLFF. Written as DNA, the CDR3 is TGCGCCAGCAGCCGGGACAGCAAAACCCAAATGGATGAAAAACTGTTTTTT.

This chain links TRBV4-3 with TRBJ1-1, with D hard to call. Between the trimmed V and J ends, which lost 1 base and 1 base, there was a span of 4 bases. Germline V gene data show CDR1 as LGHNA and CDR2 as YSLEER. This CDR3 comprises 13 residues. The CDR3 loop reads CASSQAKNTEAFF. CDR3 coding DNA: TGCGCCAGCAGCCAAGCTAAGAACACTGAAGCTTTCTTT.

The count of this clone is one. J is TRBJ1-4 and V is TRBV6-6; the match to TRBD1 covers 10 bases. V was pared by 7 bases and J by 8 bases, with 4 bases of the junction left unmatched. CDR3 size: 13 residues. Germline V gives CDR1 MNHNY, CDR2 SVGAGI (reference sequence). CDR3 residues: CASKGTGDEKLFF. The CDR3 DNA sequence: TGTGCCAGCAAAGGGACAGGGGACGAAAAACTGTTTTTT.

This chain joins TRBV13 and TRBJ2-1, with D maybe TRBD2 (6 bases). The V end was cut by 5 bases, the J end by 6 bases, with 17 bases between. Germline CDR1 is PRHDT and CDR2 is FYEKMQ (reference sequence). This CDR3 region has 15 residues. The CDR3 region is CASSPRSAGINEQFF. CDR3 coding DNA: TGTGCCAGCAGCCCCCGGTCAGCGGGTATCAATGAGCAGTTCTTC.

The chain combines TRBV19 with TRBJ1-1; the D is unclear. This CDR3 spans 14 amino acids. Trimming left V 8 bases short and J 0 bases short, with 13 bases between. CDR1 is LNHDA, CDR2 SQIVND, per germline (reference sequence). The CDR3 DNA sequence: TGTGCCAGTGGAGCCTTTCAAATGAACACTGAAGCTTTCTTT. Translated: CASGAFQMNTEAFF. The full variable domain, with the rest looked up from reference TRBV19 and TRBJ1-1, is DGGITQSPKYLFRKEGQNVTLSCEQNLNHDAMYWYRQDPGQGLRLIYYSQIVNDFQKGDIAEGYSVSREKKESFPLTVTSAQKNPTAFYLCASGAFQMNTEAFFGQGTRLTVV.

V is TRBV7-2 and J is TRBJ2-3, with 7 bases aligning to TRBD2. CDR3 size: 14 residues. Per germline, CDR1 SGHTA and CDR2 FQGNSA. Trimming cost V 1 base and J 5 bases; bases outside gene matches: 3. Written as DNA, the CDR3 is TGTGCCAGCAGCTTAGAATGGGGGGGAGATACGCAGTATTTT. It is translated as CASSLEWGGDTQYF.

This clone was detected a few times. Here the CDR3 DNA reads TGCGCCAGCAGCCTAGCCGGAAGGATAAGTGGTGAAAAACTGTTTTTT. Protein sequence: CASSLAGRISGEKLFF. V gene TRBV4-3 combines with J gene TRBJ1-4; the D is unclear. Per the germline V gene, CDR1 is LGHNA and CDR2 is YSLEER. Deletions cut 4 bases from V and 7 bases from J, with 19 bases between. CDR3 length equals 16 residues.